These 19 T cell receptor beta chains were sequenced from one sample in a study of CD8 T cells in ankylosing spondylitis. Antigens of these TCRs are unknown. TCRdb used MiXCR to reprocess the 5' RACE reads, holding one entry per CDR3 protein. The sample lists about 800,000 distinct CDR3 sequences; approximately 10% were seen once. Overall study results and limits: One TCR beta motif, made up of about 8 highly homologous variants, appeared characteristic of ankylosing spondylitis blood.

Source material: blood, either unsorted or a sorted T cell fraction (not recorded which). The receptors were sampled from a male donor with ankylosing spondylitis.

The rearrangement uses TRBV7-3 and TRBJ2-1; perhaps TRBD2 as D (5 bases). The CDR3 covers 13 residues. The germline V and J ends were trimmed by 5 bases and 8 bases, with 13 bases remaining between them. CDR1 is SGHTA and CDR2 is FQGTGA in the germline V gene. For the CDR3, the DNA is TGTGCCAGCAGCAGGGTTGGGAGAGATGAGCAGTTCTTC. Residues: CASSRVGRDEQFF. Full variable domain (missing parts from reference TRBV7-3 and TRBJ2-1): GAGVSQTPSNKVTEKGKYVELRCDPISGHTALYWYRQSLGQGPEFLIYFQGTGAADDSGLPNDRFFAVRPEGSVSTLKIQRTERGDSAVYLCASSRVGRDEQFFGPGTRLTVL.

The genes are TRBV12-3 or TRBV12-4 and TRBJ2-2; D is perhaps TRBD2 (5 bases). This CDR3 is 15 amino acids long. The ends were cut back, 7 bases at V and 5 bases at J, with 17 bases in the middle. The CDR3 DNA follows: TGTGCCAGCATGGTGGGAGCCAGGACGACCGGGGAGCTGTTTTTT. Translated: CASMVGARTTGELFF.

This clonotype was observed a few times. Here the CDR3 DNA reads TGTGCCAGCAGTGACACAGGACCCTATGGCTACACCTTC. Protein sequence: CASSDTGPYGYTF. The chain employs TRBV25-1 and TRBJ1-2; D is possibly TRBD1 (5 bases). CDR1 and CDR2 from the germline V gene are MGHDK and SYGVNS. This CDR3 is built from 13 residues. V gave up 3 bases and J gave up 4 bases, with 9 bases separating them.

This clonotype was counted at least ten times. This chain links TRBV20-1 with TRBJ1-5; no definite D call. This CDR3 contains 14 residues. Trimming left V 4 bases short and J 1 base short, with 11 bases between. The germline CDR1 and CDR2 sequences are DFQATT and SNEGSKA (reference sequence). CDR3 nucleotides: TGCAGTGCTACCGATCAGAGAAGCAATCAGCCCCAGCATTTT. It translates to CSATDQRSNQPQHF.

There are a few counts of this clonotype. The chain uses TRBV20-1 and TRBJ1-1; 8 bases map to TRBD1. The CDR3 sequence is 15 residues long. In germline, CDR1 is DFQATT, CDR2 SNEGSKA (reference sequence). V lost 5 bases, J lost 1 base, and 9 bases stayed unmatched. The CDR3 DNA is TGCAGTGCTGGCACCCCGGGGACAGGGAACACTGAAGCTTTCTTT. Translated: CSAGTPGTGNTEAFF.

This clonotype was detected a few times. The gene calls are TRBV20-1 and TRBJ2-2; no definite D call. With 4 bases removed from V and 7 bases from J, the gap between germline ends came to 16 bases. The CDR3 has 14 amino acids. The germline V gene encodes CDR1 DFQATT and CDR2 SNEGSKA (reference sequence). The CDR3 DNA sequence: TGCAGTGCTATGAAATTGTCGATCAGCGGGGAGCTGTTTTTT. This sequence encodes CSAMKLSISGELFF.

J is TRBJ2-1 and V is TRBV11-2; weak D call: TRBD2 (6 bases). The CDR3 runs to 13 residues. The V end lost 8 bases, the J end lost 8 bases, and 16 bases lay between the germline ends. The germline V gene encodes CDR1 SGHAT and CDR2 FQNNGV. The CDR3 nucleotides are TGTGCCAGCCGGCAGGAGGGGAACCATGAGCAGTTCTTC. Residues: CASRQEGNHEQFF. The full variable domain, rest sourced from reference TRBV11-2 and TRBJ2-1, is EAGVAQSPRYKIIEKRQSVAFWCNPISGHATLYWYQQILGQGPKLLIQFQNNGVVDDSQLPKDRFSAERLKGVDSTLKIQPAKLEDSAVYLCASRQEGNHEQFFGPGTRLTVL.

CDR3 nucleotides: TGTGCCAGCAGTCGGGACGGTTACTCTGGAAACACCATATATTTT. Translation: CASSRDGYSGNTIYF. The V and J genes are TRBV6-1 and TRBJ1-3, with D tentatively TRBD1 (5 bases). The germline V gene encodes CDR1 MNHNS and CDR2 SASEGT. V gave up 5 bases and J gave up 0 bases, with 11 bases separating them. This CDR3 contains 15 residues.

This clonotype has only a few counts. V is TRBV6-1 and J is TRBJ2-1; D is unresolved. The length of the CDR3 is 14 residues. Per the germline V gene, CDR1 is MNHNS and CDR2 is SASEGT. V was shortened by 6 bases and J by 6 bases, with 15 bases between the two germline ends. CDR3 coding DNA: TGTGCCAGCAGGAACCTCAGGTCTGGCAATGAGCAGTTCTTC. As protein: CASRNLRSGNEQFF.

The rearrangement uses TRBV18 and TRBJ2-2; the match to TRBD1 covers 10 bases. Per germline, CDR1 KGHSH and CDR2 LQKENI. This CDR3 region has 14 residues. V was pared by 6 bases and J by 13 bases, with 11 bases of the junction left unmatched. The CDR3 nucleotides read TGTGCCAGCTCGCCCGGGACAGGGGTCCGAAGGCTGTTTTTT. This sequence encodes CASSPGTGVRRLFF.

V usage is TRBV7-9 and J usage is TRBJ2-3, with a tentative D call TRBD1 (6 bases). V gave up 4 bases and J gave up 4 bases, with 9 bases separating them. This CDR3 has 13 amino acids. The germline gives CDR1 SEHNR, CDR2 FQNEAQ (reference sequence). The CDR3 DNA reads TGTGCCAGCAGCTACAGGGTTTCAGATACGCAGTATTTT. This sequence encodes CASSYRVSDTQYF. Supplemented by reference TRBV7-9 and TRBJ2-3, the full variable domain reads DTGVSQNPRHKITKRGQNVTFRCDPISEHNRLYWYRQTLGQGPEFLTYFQNEAQLEKSRLLSDRFSAERPKGSFSTLEIQRTEQGDSAMYLCASSYRVSDTQYFGPGTRLTVL.

This clonotype was observed a handful of times. The rearrangement joins TRBV6-5 to TRBJ1-1; weak D call: TRBD1 (6 bases). Trimming removed 2 bases at V and 4 bases at J, with 17 bases between. Germline CDR1 MNHEY, CDR2 SVGAGI. The CDR3 loop spans 16 amino acids. CDR3 in DNA: TGTGCCAGCAGTTACCGAGGCCTACAGGGTCCCACTGAAGCTTTCTTT. Translating gives CASSYRGLQGPTEAFF.

The rearrangement links TRBV10-3 to TRBJ2-1, with D hard to call. The length of the CDR3 is 12 residues. The germline V gene encodes CDR1 ENHRY and CDR2 SYGVKD. Trimming took 4 bases from V and 8 from J, leaving 9 bases between them. CDR3 bases: TGTGCCATCAGTGCGAAGAGCGATGAGCAGTTCTTC. Protein sequence: CAISAKSDEQFF.

This clonotype was counted only a few times. V is TRBV29-1 and J is TRBJ1-2, with D perhaps TRBD1 (5 bases). CDR1 SQVTM and CDR2 ANQGSEA come from the germline V gene. V lost 7 bases, J lost 6 bases, and 18 bases lay in between. This CDR3 comprises 13 residues. The CDR3 region has the DNA TGCAGCGCTACTAAATTGGGGGGAAATGGCTACACCTTC. Its translation: CSATKLGGNGYTF. The full variable domain, its missing parts supplied by reference TRBV29-1 and TRBJ1-2, is SAVISQKPSRDICQRGTSLTIQCQVDSQVTMMFWYRQQPGQSLTLIATANQGSEATYESGFVIDKFPISRPNLTFSTLTVSNMSPEDSSIYLCSATKLGGNGYTFGSGTRLTVV.

There are many counts of this clonotype. This chain connects TRBV4-2 to TRBJ2-5, with TRBD2 matching over 13 bases. In germline, CDR1 is LGHNA, CDR2 YNFKEQ. The V segment lost 1 base and the J segment 3 bases; nucleotides outside the gene matches: 11. The CDR3 is 19 amino acids. The chain's CDR3 is CASSQGPGLAGLKEETQYF. DNA for the CDR3: TGTGCCAGCAGCCAAGGCCCGGGACTAGCGGGACTCAAGGAAGAGACCCAGTACTTC.

The chain is built from TRBV7-2 and TRBJ2-7; D unresolved. This CDR3 contains 12 residues. V gave up 3 bases and J gave up 6 bases, with 9 bases separating them. CDR1 SGHTA and CDR2 FQGNSA come from the germline V gene. The CDR3 sequence: CASSFRFAEQYF. The CDR3 DNA is TGTGCCAGCAGCTTTCGTTTTGCCGAGCAGTACTTC. The full variable domain, its missing parts supplied by reference TRBV7-2 and TRBJ2-7, is GAGVSQSPSNKVTEKGKDVELRCDPISGHTALYWYRQSLGQGLEFLIYFQGNSAPDKSGLPSDRFSAERTGGSVSTLTIQRTQQEDSAVYLCASSFRFAEQYFGPGTRLTVT.

This clonotype came up many times. The V and J genes are TRBV20-1 and TRBJ1-1; D ambiguous. V lost 5 bases and J 1 base, leaving 11 bases between the germline ends. Germline V CDR1 and CDR2: DFQATT, SNEGSKA (reference sequence). The CDR3 length is 13 residues. DNA for the CDR3: TGCAGTGCTGCACAGAGTTCGAACACTGAAGCTTTCTTT. Its translation: CSAAQSSNTEAFF.

The chain carries TRBV6-5 and TRBJ1-1; TRBD1 agrees at 7 bases. This CDR3 spans 14 amino acids. Unmatched junction bases numbered 6, after V lost 5 bases and J lost 3 bases. Germline CDR1 reads MNHEY; CDR2 reads SVGAGI. The chain's CDR3 is CASSNYRGDTEAFF. CDR3 DNA sequence: TGTGCCAGCAGTAACTACAGGGGAGACACTGAAGCTTTCTTT.

This clonotype appeared a few times. The chain links TRBV29-1 to TRBJ1-2; D gene uncertain. This CDR3 has 12 amino acids. Between the trimmed V and J ends, which lost 7 bases and 5 bases, there was a span of 14 bases. Germline CDR1 is SQVTM and CDR2 is ANQGSEA. The CDR3 nucleotides read TGCAGCGACTCCGTGCTCGGGTATGGCTACACCTTC. Translation gives CSDSVLGYGYTF.